This record covers a single TCR beta chain. CDR3 length: 16 amino acids. V shed 5 bases, J shed 6 bases, and the junction held 8 bases outside the gene matches. The assay was immunoSEQ multiplex PCR, and TCRdb's table has in-frame clones only and misses some. Of roughly 93,000 clones in the sample, roughly 89% were seen once. This record belongs to a study of preoperative IRX-2 immunotherapy in early breast cancer. Treatment here: preoperative locoregional IRX-2 cytokine immunotherapy. Patients received preoperative, locoregional IRX-2 cytokine immunotherapy in a phase Ib study. The input for sequencing was tumor tissue, taken after IRX-2 immunotherapy. The TCR was taken from a human donor with breast cancer. This chain connects TRBV7-1 to TRBJ2-2, with TRBD1 matching 11 bases. TRBV7-1 is an ORF, with its function uncertain. The CDR3 protein is CASSRGTGGSAGELFF. The CDR3 nucleotides read TGTGCCAGCAGCCGCGGGACAGGGGGTTCGGCCGGGGAGCTGTTTTTT.